This T cell receptor (beta chain) is drawn from a study of identical twins. This clonotype turned up a few times. The germline V gene has CDR1 MGHRA and CDR2 YSYEKL. There are 13 residues in the CDR3. With V trimmed by 1 base and J by 11 bases, 5 bases remained unmatched. MiXCR, applied by TCRdb to the 5' RACE reads, yields one record per CDR3 protein. The repertoire holds hundreds of thousands of distinct CDR3 sequences, about 8% seen once, with approximately 2.1% in the top ten. Separately, the same data were catalogued under a study of yellow fever vaccine responses in identical twins.

This chain links TRBV4-1 with TRBJ2-1, with 7 bases lining up with TRBD1. Sequenced: memory (CD45RO+) T cells sorted from blood. The source is a woman younger than 30 in good health. The CDR3 protein is CASSQAWDSQQFF. The CDR3 DNA follows: TGCGCCAGCAGCCAAGCCTGGGACAGCCAGCAGTTCTTC.